This T cell receptor (beta chain) was retrieved from a study of human T cells and chemical hapten exposure. Whole-study findings and limits: Expanded TCRs showed more large CDR3 clusters than pre-sensitization or healthy control sets. The number of TCRs above 1 in 1000 frequency did not change after DPC sensitization.

The CDR3 extends over 15 amino acids. Germline V lookup: CDR1 SGHNT, CDR2 YYREEE (reference sequence). The junction had 7 bases not matched to a gene; V was cut back by 4 bases and J by 1 base. Turning to this clonotype: Its cognate antigen is unknown.

Time point of the sample: patch test 2, 6 weeks after DPC sensitization. As for treatment: therapeutic diphenylcyclopropenone sensitization with weekly scalp DPC. Total RNA came from unfractionated whole blood. Via MiXCR, TCRdb re-called the RACE reads, giving one row per CDR3 protein. The table includes 80,000 to 95,000 distinct CDR3 sequences, roughly 11% detected once. This TCR derives from a man between 40 and 49 years old with alopecia areata. Some clones in this sample may be carry-over from other donors' samples. The material sequenced was whole blood, taken in connection with sensitization to the hapten diphenylcyclopropenone (DPC). V is TRBV5-4 and J is TRBJ2-5, with 7 positions matching TRBD2. CDR3 in amino acids: CASSGGDRRQETQYF. CDR3 bases: TGTGCCAGCAGCGGGGGGGACCGGCGCCAAGAGACCCAGTACTTC. The complete variable domain, with remaining parts taken from reference TRBV5-4 and TRBJ2-5, reads ETGVTQSPTHLIKTRGQQVTLRCSSQSGHNTVSWYQQALGQGPQFIFQYYREEENGRGNFPPRFSGLQFPNYSSELNVNALELDDSALYLCASSGGDRRQETQYFGPGTRLLVL.